This TCR beta chain was recovered during a study of identical twins. MiXCR, run by TCRdb on the 5' RACE reads, gives a single entry per CDR3 protein. The repertoire holds roughly 480,000 distinct CDR3 sequences, about 24% seen once, with about 3% in the top ten. This CDR3 region has 14 residues. Germline-derived CDR1 and CDR2 are LGHDT and YNNKEL (reference sequence). Between the trimmed V and J ends, which lost 3 bases and 0 bases, there was a span of 8 bases. This same sample was also taken into another study, of T cells expressing NK-cell markers. As that study records: In several experiments, sorting was restricted to alpha-beta TCR T cells by an anti-gamma-delta TCR antibody.

The sequenced material came from CD4+ T cells sorted from blood. The chain has TRBV3-1 and TRBJ1-1; D uncertain. The source is a woman under 30 in good health. The CDR3 sequence: CASSQAGLNTEAFF. Here the CDR3 DNA reads TGTGCCAGCAGCCAGGCCGGGTTGAACACTGAAGCTTTCTTT.